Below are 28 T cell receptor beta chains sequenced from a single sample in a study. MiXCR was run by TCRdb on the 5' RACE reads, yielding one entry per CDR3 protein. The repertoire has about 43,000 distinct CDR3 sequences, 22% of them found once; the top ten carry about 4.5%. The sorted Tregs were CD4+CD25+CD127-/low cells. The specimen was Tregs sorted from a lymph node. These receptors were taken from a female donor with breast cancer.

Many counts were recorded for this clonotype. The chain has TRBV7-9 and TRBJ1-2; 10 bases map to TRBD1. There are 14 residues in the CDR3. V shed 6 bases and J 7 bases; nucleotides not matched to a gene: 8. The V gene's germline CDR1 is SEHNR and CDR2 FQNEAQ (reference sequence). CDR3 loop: CASRSTRQGAGYTF. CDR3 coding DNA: TGTGCCAGCAGATCCACCCGACAGGGGGCTGGCTACACCTTC.

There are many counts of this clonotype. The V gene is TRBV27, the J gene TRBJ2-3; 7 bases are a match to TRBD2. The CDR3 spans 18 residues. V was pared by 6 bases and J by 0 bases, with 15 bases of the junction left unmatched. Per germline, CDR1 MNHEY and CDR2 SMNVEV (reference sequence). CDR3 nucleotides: TGTGCCAGCAGCCGCAGGGACTATCGCCCCTCTAGCACAGATACGCAGTATTTT. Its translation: CASSRRDYRPSSTDTQYF.

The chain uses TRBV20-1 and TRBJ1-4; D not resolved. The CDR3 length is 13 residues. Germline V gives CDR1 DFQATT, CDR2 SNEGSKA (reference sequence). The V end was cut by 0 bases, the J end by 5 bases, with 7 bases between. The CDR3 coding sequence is TGCAGTGCTAGAGAGGGAATAAATGAAAAACTGTTTTTT. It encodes CSAREGINEKLFF.

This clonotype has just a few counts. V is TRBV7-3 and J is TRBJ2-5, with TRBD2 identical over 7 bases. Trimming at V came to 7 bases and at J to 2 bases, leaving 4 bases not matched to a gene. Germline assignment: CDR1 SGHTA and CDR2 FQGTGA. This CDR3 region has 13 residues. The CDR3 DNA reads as TGTGCCAGCAACAGAGCGGGACAAGAGACCCAGTACTTC. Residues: CASNRAGQETQYF.

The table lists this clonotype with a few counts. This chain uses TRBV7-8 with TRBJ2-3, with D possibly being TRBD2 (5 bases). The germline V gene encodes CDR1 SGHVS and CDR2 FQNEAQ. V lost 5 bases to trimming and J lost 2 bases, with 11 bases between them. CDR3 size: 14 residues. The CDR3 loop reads CASSPTGYTDTQYF. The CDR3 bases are TGTGCCAGCAGCCCTACGGGGTACACAGATACGCAGTATTTT.

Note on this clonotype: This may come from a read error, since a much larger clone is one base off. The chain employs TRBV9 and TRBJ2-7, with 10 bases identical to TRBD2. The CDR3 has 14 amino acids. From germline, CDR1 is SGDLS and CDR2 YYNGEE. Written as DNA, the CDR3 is TGTGCCAGCAGCCTTTCTAGCGGGAGTGGTGAGCAGCACTTC. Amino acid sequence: CASSLSSGSGEQHF.

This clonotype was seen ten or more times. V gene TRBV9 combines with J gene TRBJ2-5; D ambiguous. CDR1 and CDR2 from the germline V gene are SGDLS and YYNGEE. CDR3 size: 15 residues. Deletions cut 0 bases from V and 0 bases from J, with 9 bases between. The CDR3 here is CASSVEYRYQETQYF. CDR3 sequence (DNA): TGTGCCAGCAGCGTAGAGTACAGATACCAAGAGACCCAGTACTTC.

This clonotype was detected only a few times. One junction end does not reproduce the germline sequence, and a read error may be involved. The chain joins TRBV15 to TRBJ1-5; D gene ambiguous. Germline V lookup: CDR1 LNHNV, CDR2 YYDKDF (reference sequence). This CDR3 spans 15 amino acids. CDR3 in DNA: TGTGCCACCAGCGGCAGGCCTAAGGGCAATCAGCCCCTGCATTTT. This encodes CATSGRPKGNQPLHF.

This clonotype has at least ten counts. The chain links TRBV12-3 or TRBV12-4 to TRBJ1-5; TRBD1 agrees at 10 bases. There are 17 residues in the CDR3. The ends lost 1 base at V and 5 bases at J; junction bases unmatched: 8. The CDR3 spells CASSLVTGTGAYQPQHF. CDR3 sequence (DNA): TGTGCCAGCAGTTTAGTAACCGGGACAGGGGCATATCAGCCCCAGCATTTT.

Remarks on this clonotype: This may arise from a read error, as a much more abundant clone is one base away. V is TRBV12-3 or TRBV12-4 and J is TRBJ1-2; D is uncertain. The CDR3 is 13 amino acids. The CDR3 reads CASSLNAIYGSTF. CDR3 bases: TGTGCCAGCAGTTTAAACGCCATCTATGGCTCCACCTTC.

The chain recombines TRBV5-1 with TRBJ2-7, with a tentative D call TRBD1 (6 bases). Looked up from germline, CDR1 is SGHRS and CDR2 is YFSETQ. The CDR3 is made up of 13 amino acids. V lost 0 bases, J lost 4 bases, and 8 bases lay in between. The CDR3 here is CASSLGTVYEQYF. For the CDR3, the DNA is TGCGCCAGCAGCTTGGGGACAGTTTACGAGCAGTACTTC.

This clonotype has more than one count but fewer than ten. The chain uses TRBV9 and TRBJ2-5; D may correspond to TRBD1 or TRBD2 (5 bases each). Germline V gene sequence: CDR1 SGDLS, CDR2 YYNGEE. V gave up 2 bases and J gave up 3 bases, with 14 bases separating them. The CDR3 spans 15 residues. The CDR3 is CASSVAPGAEETQYF. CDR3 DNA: TGTGCCAGCAGCGTGGCCCCCGGGGCGGAAGAGACCCAGTACTTC. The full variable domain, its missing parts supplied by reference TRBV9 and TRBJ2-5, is DSGVTQTPKHLITATGQRVTLRCSPRSGDLSVYWYQQSLDQGLQFLIQYYNGEERAKGNILERFSAQQFPDLHSELNLSSLELGDSALYFCASSVAPGAEETQYFGPGTRLLVL.

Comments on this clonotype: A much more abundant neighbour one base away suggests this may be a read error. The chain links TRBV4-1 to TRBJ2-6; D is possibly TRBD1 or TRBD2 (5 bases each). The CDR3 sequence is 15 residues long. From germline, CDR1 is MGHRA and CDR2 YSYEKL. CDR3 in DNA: TGCGCCAGCAGCCTGTTGGGGGTTGGGGCCAACGCCCTGACTTTC. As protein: CASSLLGVGANALTF.

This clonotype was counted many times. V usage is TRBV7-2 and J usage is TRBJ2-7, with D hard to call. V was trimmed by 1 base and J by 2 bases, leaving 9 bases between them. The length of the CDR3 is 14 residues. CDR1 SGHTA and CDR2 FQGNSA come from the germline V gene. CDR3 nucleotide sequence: TGTGCCAGCAGCTTAGGGGCAGGAGCCTACGAGCAGTACTTC. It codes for CASSLGAGAYEQYF. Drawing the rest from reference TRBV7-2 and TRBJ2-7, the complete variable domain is GAGVSQSPSNKVTEKGKDVELRCDPISGHTALYWYRQSLGQGLEFLIYFQGNSAPDKSGLPSDRFSAERTGGSVSTLTIQRTQQEDSAVYLCASSLGAGAYEQYFGPGTRLTVT.

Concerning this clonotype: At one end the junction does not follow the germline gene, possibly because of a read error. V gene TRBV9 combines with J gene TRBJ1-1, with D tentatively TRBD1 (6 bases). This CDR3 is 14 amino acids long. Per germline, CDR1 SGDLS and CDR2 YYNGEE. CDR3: CANSVQGRDTEAFF. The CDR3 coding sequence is TGTGCCAACAGCGTACAGGGACGGGACACTGAAGCTTTCTTT.

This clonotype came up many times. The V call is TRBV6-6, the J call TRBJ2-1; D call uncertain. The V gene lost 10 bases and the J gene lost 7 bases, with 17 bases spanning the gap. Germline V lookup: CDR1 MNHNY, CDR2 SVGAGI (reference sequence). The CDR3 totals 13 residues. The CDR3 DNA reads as TGTGCCATCAGCGAAACCTATGGGAATGAGCAGTTCTTC. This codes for CAISETYGNEQFF.

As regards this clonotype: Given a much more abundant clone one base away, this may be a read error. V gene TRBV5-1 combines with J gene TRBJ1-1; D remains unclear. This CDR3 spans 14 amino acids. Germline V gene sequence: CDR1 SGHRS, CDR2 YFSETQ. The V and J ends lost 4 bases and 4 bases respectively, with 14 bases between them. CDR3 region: CASSPDGVGTEAFF. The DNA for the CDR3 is TGCGCCAGCAGCCCCGACGGGGTTGGCACTGAAGCTTTCTTT. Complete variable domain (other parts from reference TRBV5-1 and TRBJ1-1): KAGVTQTPRYLIKTRGQQVTLSCSPISGHRSVSWYQQTPGQGLQFLFEYFSETQRNKGNFPGRFSGRQFSNSRSEMNVSTLELGDSALYLCASSPDGVGTEAFFGQGTRLTVV.

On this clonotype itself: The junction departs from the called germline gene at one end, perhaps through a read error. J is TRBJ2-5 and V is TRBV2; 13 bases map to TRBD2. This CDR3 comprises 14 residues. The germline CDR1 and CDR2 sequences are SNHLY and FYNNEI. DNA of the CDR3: TGTACCAGCAGTGAACTAGCGGGAGGGGAGACCCAGTACTTC. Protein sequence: CTSSELAGGETQYF. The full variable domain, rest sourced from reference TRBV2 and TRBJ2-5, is EPEVTQTPSHQVTQMGQEVILRCVPISNHLYFYWYRQILGQKVEFLVSFYNNEISEKSEIFDDQFSVERPDGSNFTLKIRSTKLEDSAMYFCTSSELAGGETQYFGPGTRLLVL.

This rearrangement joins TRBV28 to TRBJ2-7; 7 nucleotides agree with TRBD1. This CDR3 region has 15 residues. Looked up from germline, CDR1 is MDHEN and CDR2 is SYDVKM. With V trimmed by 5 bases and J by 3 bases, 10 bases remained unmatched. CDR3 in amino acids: CASSRQGRLVYEQYF. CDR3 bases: TGTGCCAGCAGTCGACAGGGCCGTTTGGTCTACGAGCAGTACTTC.

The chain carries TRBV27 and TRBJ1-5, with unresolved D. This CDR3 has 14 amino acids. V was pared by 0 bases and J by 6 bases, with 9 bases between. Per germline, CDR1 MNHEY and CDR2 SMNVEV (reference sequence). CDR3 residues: CASSLSGAGQPQHF. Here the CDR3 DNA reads TGTGCCAGCAGTTTATCGGGAGCCGGTCAGCCCCAGCATTTT.

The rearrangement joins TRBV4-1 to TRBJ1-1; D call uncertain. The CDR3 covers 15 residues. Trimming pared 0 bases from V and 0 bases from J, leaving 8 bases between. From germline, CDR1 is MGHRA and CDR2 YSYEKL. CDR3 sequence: CASSQDRAMNTEAFF. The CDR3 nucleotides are TGCGCCAGCAGCCAAGATCGGGCAATGAACACTGAAGCTTTCTTT.

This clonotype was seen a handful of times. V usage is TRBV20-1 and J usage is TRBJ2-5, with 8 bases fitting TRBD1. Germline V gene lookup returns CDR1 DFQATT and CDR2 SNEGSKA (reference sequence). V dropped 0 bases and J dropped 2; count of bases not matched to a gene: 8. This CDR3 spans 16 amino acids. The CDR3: CSARDPGQETQETQYF. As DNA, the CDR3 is TGCAGTGCTAGAGATCCGGGACAGGAGACTCAAGAGACCCAGTACTTC.

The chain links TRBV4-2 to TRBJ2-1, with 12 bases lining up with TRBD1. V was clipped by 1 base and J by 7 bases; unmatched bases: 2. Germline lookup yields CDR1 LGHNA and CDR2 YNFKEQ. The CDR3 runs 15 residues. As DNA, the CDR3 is TGTGCCAGCAGCCAAGCGGGACAGGGGGCTAATGAGCAGTTCTTC. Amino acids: CASSQAGQGANEQFF.

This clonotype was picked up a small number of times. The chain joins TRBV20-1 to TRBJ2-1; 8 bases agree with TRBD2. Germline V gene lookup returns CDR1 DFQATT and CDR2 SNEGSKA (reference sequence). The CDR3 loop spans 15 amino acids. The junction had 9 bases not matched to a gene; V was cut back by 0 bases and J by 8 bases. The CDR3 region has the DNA TGCAGTGCTAGAGACCCAGCGGGAGTGGGGGATGAGCAGTTCTTC. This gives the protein CSARDPAGVGDEQFF.

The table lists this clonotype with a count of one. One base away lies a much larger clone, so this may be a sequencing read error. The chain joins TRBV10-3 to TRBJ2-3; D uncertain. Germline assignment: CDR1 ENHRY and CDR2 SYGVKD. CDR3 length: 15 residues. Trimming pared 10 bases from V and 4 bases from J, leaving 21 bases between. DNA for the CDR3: TGTGCCACCACGGGTTCCTCGATTGGGGCAGATACGCAGTATTTT. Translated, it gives CATTGSSIGADTQYF.

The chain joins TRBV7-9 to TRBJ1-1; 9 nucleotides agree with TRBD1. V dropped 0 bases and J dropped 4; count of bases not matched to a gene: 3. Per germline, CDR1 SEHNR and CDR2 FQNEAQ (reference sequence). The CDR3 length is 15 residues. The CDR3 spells CASSLAQTGGTEAFF. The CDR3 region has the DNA TGTGCCAGCAGCTTAGCTCAGACAGGGGGCACTGAAGCTTTCTTT.

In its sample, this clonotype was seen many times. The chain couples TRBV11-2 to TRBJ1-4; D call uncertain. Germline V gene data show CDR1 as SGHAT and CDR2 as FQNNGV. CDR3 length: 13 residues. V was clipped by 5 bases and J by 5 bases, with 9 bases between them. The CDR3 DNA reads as TGTGCCAGCAGCAGGGTCCGAAATGAAAAACTGTTTTTT. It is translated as CASSRVRNEKLFF.

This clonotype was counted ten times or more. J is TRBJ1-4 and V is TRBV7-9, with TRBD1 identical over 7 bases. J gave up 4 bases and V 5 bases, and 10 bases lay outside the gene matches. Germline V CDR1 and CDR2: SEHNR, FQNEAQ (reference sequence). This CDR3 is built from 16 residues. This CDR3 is CASSTGQVSGNEKLFF. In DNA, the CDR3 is TGTGCCAGCAGCACAGGACAGGTATCCGGTAATGAAAAACTGTTTTTT.